This T cell receptor beta chain was captured in a study of blood T cell repertoires in COVID-19. Authors' data handling: From reference gene primer amplification, estimates of nucleated cell counts were derived. The data were produced by immunoSEQ multiplex PCR, yet TCRdb's version contains in-frame clones alone and is incomplete. The V and J calls and clone size were taken over from that table, and D and trimming were inferred from the DNA. Of about 150,000 clones in the sample, approximately 83% were seen once. This clone was seen only a few times. The specimen sequenced was peripheral blood. The sequence derives from a woman between 55 and 75 years old with COVID-19, enrolled during active disease.

CDR3 protein: CAWSNQYDGYTF. The DNA for the CDR3 is TGTGCCTGGAGTAATCAGTACGATGGCTACACCTTC. The rearrangement links TRBV30 to TRBJ1-2, with no clear D. This CDR3 region has 12 residues. The V gene lost 2 bases and the J gene lost 6 bases, with 10 bases spanning the gap. Germline assignment: CDR1 GTSNPN and CDR2 SVGIG (reference sequence).